One T cell receptor (beta chain) is described in this entry. This clonotype was seen only a few times. Its antigen remains unidentified. No qualities accompany the bases; no much larger clone lies one base away. For CDR1 and CDR2, the germline V gene lists SGHVS and FQNEAQ. A distance of 19 bases separates the germline ends of V and J, which lose 2 bases and 5 bases respectively. The CDR3 starts with the cysteine, ends with the phenylalanine, and has 17 residues. The sequence is cut down to CDR3 DNA, 51 bases in frame from base 1. The data derive from a study of T cell repertoires in cytomegalovirus infection (dated by TCRdb to between 2018 and 2020). Background for the entire study: Peptide stimulations targeted recently identified HLA-C-restricted CMV epitopes, whose presentation resists viral immunomodulation, together with well-studied HLA-B-restricted epitopes. The HLA type of each donor mattered for the analysis, because public TCR beta signatures pointed to carriage of CMV infection along with the matching HLA type.

The treatment or condition label here, explained by the study, means: in vitro stimulation with specific CMV peptide epitopes to enrich CMV-specific T cells. The reads were generated on an Illumina HiSeq 1500. TCRdb took the public reads, trimmed them with fastp at Q25, ran MiXCR for clone calling and kept in-frame beta chains. Here each entry gathers all rows of one CDR3 protein and keeps the most common genes and DNA. Recorded for this sample are under 300,000 distinct CDR3 sequences; 20% to 25% of them occurred a single time. Approximately 19% of the sample is taken by the ten largest. The research as a whole found: The ex vivo response was dominated by HLA-C-restricted CMV-specific TCR beta clonotypes, and the single most frequent clonotype in two of eight donors was supplied by these HLA-C-restricted clonotypes. In both this cohort and an independent cohort of more than 350 donors, the cumulative frequency of public TCR beta family members distinguished carriers of CMV infection plus the relevant HLA type.

The sequences come from cultured PBMCs, collected from culture after CMV antigen stimulation. The receptor chain draws on TRBV7-8 and TRBJ2-1; TRBD2 is perhaps the D gene, given 6 matching bases. The sequence came from a human donor in good health (CMV status not recorded). Some clones in this sample may be carry-over from other donors' samples. The CDR3 protein sequence reads: CASSLQSSEPLNNEQFF. The bases are TGTGCCAGCAGCTTACAGTCTAGCGAGCCTCTAAACAATGAGCAGTTCTTC.